This TCR beta chain was profiled in a study of cytomegalovirus exposure and HLA in healthy donors. The CDR3 is 14 amino acids. J gave up 7 bases and V 5 bases, and 11 bases lay outside the gene matches. Germline CDR1 and CDR2: GTSNPN and SVGIG (reference sequence). Assay: immunoSEQ multiplex PCR; the TCRdb copy retains only in-frame clones and omits some. The data show about 240,000 clones, around 87% seen once. The sequence came from a woman in her thirties in good health and CMV-seropositive. The sequenced sample consisted of PBMCs. The gene calls are TRBV30 and TRBJ1-5, with TRBD1 matching over 7 bases. The DNA for the CDR3 is TGTGCCTGGGGGCATAGGGGGCAGGACCAGCCCCAGCATTTT. Translating gives CAWGHRGQDQPQHF.